This TCR beta chain was found in a study of neurological immune-mediated disorders. Study results and caveats: Among expanded clones, no CDR3 amino acid sequences were shared across subjects, a pattern suggesting private repertoires in all groups. There was no association between the multiple sclerosis repertoire cluster and any clinical or MRI feature. While HTLV-1-associated myelopathy showed the greatest TCR clonal expansion, multiple sclerosis showed the least, falling below healthy controls.

This clonotype appeared many times. Its antigen is unknown. Unsorted libraries were generated from 2 million PBMCs held at -80 degrees C. TCRdb re-analysed the 5' RACE reads in MiXCR, keeping a single row per CDR3 protein. The sample has approximately 90,000 distinct CDR3 sequences; roughly 3.5% are singletons. The CDR3 consists of 13 residues. V gave up 4 bases and J gave up 6 bases, with 10 bases separating them. CDR1 is WSHSY and CDR2 is SAAADI in the germline V gene. Input material: PBMCs. The rearrangement joins TRBV10-2 to TRBJ2-1; D unresolved. The TCR comes from a woman aged 18 to 35 with multiple sclerosis. The CDR3 DNA sequence: TGCGCCAGCAGTGGTCCGACCCCCAATGAGCAGTTCTTC. Encoded protein: CASSGPTPNEQFF.